These 26 T cell receptor beta chains share one sample of origin, sequenced in a study of T cell responses to AZD1222 COVID-19 vaccine. The assay was immunoSEQ multiplex PCR, and TCRdb's table has in-frame clones only and misses some. The sample has approximately 120,000 clones, 70% to 85% seen once. Sequenced material: peripheral blood, taken 28 days after the second AZD1222 dose. Every receptor here comes from an adult who received the AZD1222 COVID-19 vaccine.

The chain recombines TRBV18 with TRBJ1-2; maybe TRBD1 (6 bases). Trimming pared 3 bases from V and 8 bases from J, leaving 13 bases between. Germline loops: CDR1 KGHSH, CDR2 LQKENI. This CDR3 comprises 13 residues. CDR3 sequence (DNA): TGTGCCAGCTCACCCCGGGGGGCTGGCGGCTACACCTTC. Its translation is CASSPRGAGGYTF.

V usage is TRBV21-1 and J usage is TRBJ2-7; the table's D call of TRBD1 was not tested on the DNA. TRBV21-1 has pseudogene status. The CDR3 extends over 14 amino acids. CDR3 sequence reads: CASARYRGSYEQYF. CDR3 sequence (DNA): TGTGCCAGCGCCCGATACAGGGGCTCCTACGAGCAGTACTTC.

CDR3: CASSPGLAGPNTGELFF. The DNA for the CDR3 is TGTGCCAGCTCACCGGGACTAGCGGGCCCTAACACCGGGGAGCTGTTTTTT. This rearrangement joins TRBV18 to TRBJ2-2, with 12 bases that match TRBD2. After removal of 3 bases from V and 2 bases from J, the junction contained 4 bases not matched to a gene. Germline CDR1 is KGHSH and CDR2 is LQKENI. The CDR3 runs 17 residues.

The chain carries TRBV11-2 and TRBJ2-2; 10 bases match TRBD2. Germline V gives CDR1 SGHAT, CDR2 FQNNGV. This CDR3 has 16 amino acids. Unmatched junction bases numbered 7, after V lost 3 bases and J lost 6 bases. CDR3: CASSLRASGGAGELFF. CDR3 sequence (DNA): TGTGCCAGCAGCTTGAGGGCGAGCGGGGGGGCCGGGGAGCTGTTTTTT.

V and J are TRBV29-1 and TRBJ2-7; no firm D call. Germline V gives CDR1 SQVTM, CDR2 ANQGSEA. The CDR3 contains 13 residues. The V end lost 4 bases, the J end lost 2 bases, and 12 bases lay between the germline ends. The CDR3 is CSVAPITTYEQYF. DNA of the CDR3: TGCAGCGTTGCCCCTATAACAACCTACGAGCAGTACTTC.

The chain employs TRBV27 and TRBJ1-2; 12 nucleotides align to TRBD1. The V segment lost 5 bases and the J segment 7 bases; nucleotides outside the gene matches: 8. Germline-derived CDR1 and CDR2 are MNHEY and SMNVEV (reference sequence). The CDR3 has 15 amino acids. In DNA, the CDR3 is TGTGCCAGCAGTGCCCCCGGGACAGGGGGCGTTGGCTACACCTTC. Its translation: CASSAPGTGGVGYTF.

The chain employs TRBV19 and TRBJ2-1; D gene uncertain. Trimming cost V 5 bases and J 0 bases, with 11 bases left between them. This CDR3 region has 15 residues. Per germline, CDR1 LNHDA and CDR2 SQIVND (reference sequence). The CDR3 DNA reads TGTGCCAGTAGTGTTTACCAGAGCTCCTACAATGAGCAGTTCTTC. It encodes CASSVYQSSYNEQFF.

The chain employs TRBV15 and TRBJ2-7; D tentatively fits TRBD1 or TRBD2 (5 bases each). Trimming took 3 bases from V and 7 from J, leaving 16 bases between them. The CDR3 extends over 14 amino acids. Germline V CDR1 and CDR2: LNHNV, YYDKDF (reference sequence). The CDR3 DNA is TGTGCCACCAGCAGGAAGACAGCTTCGGGGGAGCAGTACTTC. This gives the protein CATSRKTASGEQYF.

V and J are TRBV3-1 (or the pseudogene TRBV3-2) and TRBJ1-3; no reliable D call. The length of the CDR3 is 16 residues. V was cut by 4 bases and J by 3 bases, with 16 bases left in between. Germline CDR1 and CDR2: LGHDT and YNNKEL (reference sequence). DNA for the CDR3: TGTGCCAGCAGCCCCAGACTTAGGCAAAGTGGAAACACCATATATTTT. Translated: CASSPRLRQSGNTIYF.

A few counts support this clone. The rearrangement links TRBV27 to TRBJ1-2, with a weak D call TRBD1 (5 bases). The germline CDR1 and CDR2 sequences are MNHEY and SMNVEV (reference sequence). Trimming pared 7 bases from V and 8 bases from J, leaving 17 bases between. This CDR3 has 13 amino acids. The CDR3 sequence: CASKSPGTSGYTF. CDR3 bases: TGTGCCAGCAAGAGTCCAGGGACCTCGGGCTACACCTTC.

V gene TRBV19 combines with J gene TRBJ1-2; 8 bases map to TRBD1. Trimming removed 5 bases from V and 8 bases from J; junction bases left unmatched: 7. This CDR3 spans 13 amino acids. Per germline, CDR1 LNHDA and CDR2 SQIVND (reference sequence). The chain's CDR3 is CASSSGRGQGYTF. The CDR3 coding sequence is TGTGCCAGTAGTTCTGGCAGGGGGCAAGGCTACACCTTC.

This clone has only one observation. The rearrangement links TRBV5-1 to TRBJ1-4; D is uncertain. The germline CDR1 and CDR2 sequences are SGHRS and YFSETQ. Trimming removed 2 bases at V and 5 bases at J, with 13 bases between. CDR3 length: 15 residues. CDR3 sequence reads: CASSFQGQENEKLFF. The CDR3 bases are TGCGCCAGCAGCTTCCAAGGGCAGGAAAATGAAAAACTGTTTTTT.

This clone has a single count. The rearrangement links TRBV6-5 to TRBJ1-1; D is unclear. There are 11 residues in the CDR3. V was cut by 8 bases and J by 5 bases, with 9 bases left in between. Germline V gives CDR1 MNHEY, CDR2 SVGAGI. The CDR3 DNA sequence: TGTGCCAGCTCATTAGGGACTGAAGCTTTCTTT. Amino acids: CASSLGTEAFF.

The chain combines TRBV10-3 with TRBJ2-6; D possibly matches TRBD1 or TRBD2 (5 bases each). Germline CDR1 ENHRY, CDR2 SYGVKD. Trimming removed 4 bases at V and 0 bases at J, with 10 bases between. This CDR3 has 16 amino acids. CDR3: CAISVGPLSGANVLTF. In DNA form, the CDR3 reads TGTGCCATCAGTGTGGGACCTCTCTCTGGGGCCAACGTCCTGACTTTC.

J is TRBJ1-6 and V is TRBV6-5, with a weak D call TRBD1 (6 bases). Trimming took off 5 bases at V and 10 bases at J, with 12 bases between the two ends. CDR1 MNHEY and CDR2 SVGAGI come from the germline V gene. CDR3 length equals 13 residues. For the CDR3, the DNA is TGTGCCAGCAGTACAGGGACCAAATCACCCCTCCACTTT. Translated: CASSTGTKSPLHF.

This clone was recorded a few times. This chain links TRBV9 with TRBJ1-2; no firm D call. The CDR3 sequence is 15 residues long. The germline gives CDR1 SGDLS, CDR2 YYNGEE. V was cut by 1 base and J by 5 bases, with 15 bases left in between. CDR3 loop: CASSVRPLPGYGYTF. The CDR3 nucleotides are TGTGCCAGCAGCGTAAGACCCCTCCCCGGATATGGCTACACCTTC.

As to this clone: The same CDR3 arises from other DNA sequences in this sample as well. The chain is built from TRBV28 and TRBJ1-6; D remains ambiguous. Germline V gene sequence: CDR1 MDHEN, CDR2 SYDVKM. The CDR3 has 12 residues. Deletions cut 2 bases from V and 9 bases from J, with 5 bases between. In DNA, the CDR3 is TGTGCCAGCAGTTTAAGGAGTTCACCCCTCCACTTT. Its protein product is CASSLRSSPLHF. Variable domain in full (rest from reference TRBV28 and TRBJ1-6): DVKVTQSSRYLVKRTGEKVFLECVQDMDHENMFWYRQDPGLGLRLIYFSYDVKMKEKGDIPEGYSVSREKKERFSLILESASTNQTSMYLCASSLRSSPLHFGNGTRLTVT.

The rearrangement links TRBV7-3 to TRBJ1-1; 8 positions match TRBD1. V dropped 6 bases and J dropped 4; count of bases not matched to a gene: 4. Germline V gives CDR1 SGHTA, CDR2 FQGTGA. This CDR3 spans 13 amino acids. Here the CDR3 reads CASRMTGVTEAFF. The CDR3 bases are TGTGCCAGCAGGATGACAGGGGTCACTGAAGCTTTCTTT. Supplemented by reference TRBV7-3 and TRBJ1-1, the full variable domain reads GAGVSQTPSNKVTEKGKYVELRCDPISGHTALYWYRQSLGQGPEFLIYFQGTGAADDSGLPNDRFFAVRPEGSVSTLKIQRTERGDSAVYLCASRMTGVTEAFFGQGTRLTVV.

This clone was picked up one time. The chain employs TRBV6-1 and TRBJ1-2; TRBD1 matches at 10 bases. V shed 2 bases and J 7 bases; nucleotides not matched to a gene: 4. The germline V gene encodes CDR1 MNHNS and CDR2 SASEGT. The CDR3 totals 14 residues. CDR3 protein: CASSEPGTGVGYTF. The CDR3 region has the DNA TGTGCCAGCAGTGAACCCGGGACAGGGGTTGGCTACACCTTC.

This rearrangement joins TRBV14 to TRBJ2-7; no definite D call. Germline V gene lookup returns CDR1 SGHDN and CDR2 FVKESK. This CDR3 is built from 18 residues. V lost 1 base to trimming and J lost 3 bases, with 22 bases between them. In DNA form, the CDR3 reads TGTGCCAGCAGCCAAGCCCCTAATGCTCTCAACCGAGACTACGAGCAGTACTTC. Amino acid sequence: CASSQAPNALNRDYEQYF.

The chain links TRBV6-5 to TRBJ2-7; 8 bases fit TRBD1. The CDR3 runs 12 residues. Germline V lookup: CDR1 MNHEY, CDR2 SVGAGI. V was pared by 6 bases and J by 7 bases, with 5 bases of the junction left unmatched. The DNA for the CDR3 is TGTGCCAGCAGGGACAGGGATCGGGAGCAGTACTTC. Residues: CASRDRDREQYF.

About this clone: Different DNA sequences within this sample yield the same CDR3. CDR3 residues: CASSLAQGYGYTF. The CDR3 region has the DNA TGTGCCAGCAGCTTAGCTCAGGGTTATGGCTACACCTTC. The chain combines TRBV7-2 with TRBJ1-2; possibly TRBD1 for D (5 bases). Germline V lookup: CDR1 SGHTA, CDR2 FQGNSA. V lost 0 bases to trimming and J lost 5 bases, with 7 bases between them. The CDR3 length is 13 residues.

The V gene is TRBV28, the J gene TRBJ1-5; perhaps TRBD1 as D (5 bases). The CDR3 has 14 amino acids. V lost 5 bases and J 5 bases, leaving 13 bases between the germline ends. The germline V gene has CDR1 MDHEN and CDR2 SYDVKM. CDR3 sequence: CASSPPWDYQPQHF. In DNA, the CDR3 is TGTGCCAGCAGTCCCCCATGGGACTATCAGCCCCAGCATTTT. Combining the CDR3 with reference TRBV28 and TRBJ1-5 gives the whole variable domain DVKVTQSSRYLVKRTGEKVFLECVQDMDHENMFWYRQDPGLGLRLIYFSYDVKMKEKGDIPEGYSVSREKKERFSLILESASTNQTSMYLCASSPPWDYQPQHFGDGTRLSIL.

The chain recombines TRBV4-2 with TRBJ1-1; no firm D call. The germline CDR1 and CDR2 sequences are LGHNA and YNFKEQ. This CDR3 has 14 residues. Trimming left V 1 base short and J 6 bases short, with 12 bases between. The CDR3 spells CASSQGGDPPEAFF. The CDR3 nucleotides read TGTGCCAGCAGCCAAGGGGGAGACCCCCCTGAAGCTTTCTTT.

This chain uses TRBV9 with TRBJ1-5; D is uncertain. The V end lost 3 bases, the J end lost 5 bases, and 15 bases lay between the germline ends. The CDR3 loop spans 15 amino acids. CDR1 SGDLS and CDR2 YYNGEE come from the germline V gene. CDR3 region: CASSASSRADQPQHF. CDR3 coding DNA: TGTGCCAGCAGCGCGTCCAGTAGGGCCGATCAGCCCCAGCATTTT. The whole variable domain, filled in from reference TRBV9 and TRBJ1-5, reads DSGVTQTPKHLITATGQRVTLRCSPRSGDLSVYWYQQSLDQGLQFLIQYYNGEERAKGNILERFSAQQFPDLHSELNLSSLELGDSALYFCASSASSRADQPQHFGDGTRLSIL.

The V gene is TRBV7-6, the J gene TRBJ1-2; D might be TRBD1 (6 bases). This CDR3 spans 15 amino acids. With 6 bases removed from V and 8 bases from J, the gap between germline ends came to 22 bases. Germline V gene data show CDR1 as SGHVS and CDR2 as FNYEAQ. The CDR3 loop reads CASRPNTQGLGGYTF. Written as DNA, the CDR3 is TGTGCCAGCAGGCCTAATACACAGGGCCTGGGAGGCTACACCTTC.